What follows are 22 T cell receptor beta chains derived from one specimen sequenced in a study of shared clonotypes between healthy human individuals. Libraries were prepared by immunoSEQ multiplex PCR; TCRdb keeps only in-frame clonotypes and omits some of them. This sample yields 950,000 to 1,200,000 clones, of which approximately 80% are seen a single time; 0.85% to 1% belongs to the top ten. Sequencing was done on a sample of memory CD4+ T cells from PBMCs. Noted subset: CD45RA-negative fraction. Receptor source: a man aged 18 to 29 in good health. Some clones in this sample may be carry-over from other donors' samples.

The V call is TRBV6-1, the J call TRBJ2-7, with 7 bases aligning to TRBD1. CDR1 and CDR2 (germline): MNHNS, SASEGT. V was clipped by 7 bases and J by 0 bases; unmatched bases: 6. The CDR3 is made up of 14 amino acids. DNA of the CDR3: TGTGCCAGCAAGGGGGCCTGGGTCTCCTACGAGCAGTACTTC. This encodes CASKGAWVSYEQYF.

J is TRBJ2-1 and V is TRBV28; 8 nucleotides match TRBD2. Germline assignment: CDR1 MDHEN and CDR2 SYDVKM. The CDR3 consists of 18 residues. Unmatched junction bases numbered 13, after V lost 5 bases and J lost 1 base. CDR3 in DNA: TGTGCCAGCAGTCAAGGGACTAGTGAGTTCGGTTCCTACAATGAGCAGTTCTTC. Encoded protein: CASSQGTSEFGSYNEQFF.

The chain links TRBV2 to TRBJ2-7, with D possibly matching TRBD2 (6 bases). CDR1 is SNHLY, CDR2 FYNNEI, per germline. The V end lost 4 bases, the J end lost 1 base, and 23 bases lay between the germline ends. The CDR3 has 18 residues. DNA for the CDR3: TGTGCCAGCAGTGTTGCCCTCCGTCGGAGCGGAGGGTCCTACGAGCAGTACTTC. It encodes CASSVALRRSGGSYEQYF.

Notes on this clone: Since a much larger clone is just one base distant, this may be a read error. J is TRBJ1-5 and V is TRBV4-2; D unresolved. The CDR3 length is 12 residues. The germline V gene has CDR1 LGHNA and CDR2 YNFKEQ. The V and J ends lost 5 bases and 4 bases respectively, with 6 bases between them. The DNA of the CDR3 is TGTGCCAGCAGCTTGGATAATCAGCCCCAGCATTTT. Translating it yields CASSLDNQPQHF.

This clone was counted once. This sequence joins TRBV7-9 and TRBJ2-2; D is ambiguous. Germline CDR1 is SEHNR and CDR2 is FQNEAQ (reference sequence). V shed 1 base and J shed 6 bases, with 6 bases lying between them. CDR3 length: 13 residues. The CDR3 loop reads CASSLEWSGELFF. The CDR3 coding sequence is TGTGCCAGCAGCTTAGAGTGGTCCGGGGAGCTGTTTTTT.

The chain employs TRBV5-8 and TRBJ2-2, with 8 nucleotides matching TRBD1. V was pared by 4 bases and J by 8 bases, with 10 bases of the junction left unmatched. The CDR3 has 15 residues. Germline V gives CDR1 SGHTS, CDR2 YDEGEE. CDR3 region: CASSSRQGREGELFF. The CDR3 DNA reads TGTGCCAGCAGCAGCCGACAGGGGCGGGAAGGGGAGCTGTTTTTT.

This clone was detected many times. V is TRBV7-3 and J is TRBJ2-2; D call uncertain. The CDR3 is made up of 13 amino acids. The germline V and J ends were trimmed by 5 bases and 4 bases, with 8 bases remaining between them. CDR1 is SGHTA and CDR2 is FQGTGA in the germline V gene. This chain's CDR3 is CASSAVGTGELFF. CDR3 DNA: TGTGCCAGCAGCGCGGTGGGCACCGGGGAGCTGTTTTTT.

This clone was seen ten or more times. One end of the junction does not line up with germline, which may come from a read error. The sample contains more than one DNA sequence encoding this CDR3. The rearrangement links TRBV4-2 to TRBJ2-5; D might be TRBD2 (5 bases). The CDR3 has 13 residues. Germline V gene lookup returns CDR1 LGHNA and CDR2 YNFKEQ. The DNA for the CDR3 is TGTGCCAGCAGTCAAGCGGCAAGGGAGACCCAGTACTTC. Amino acids: CASSQAARETQYF.

The J gene is TRBJ2-5, the V gene TRBV13, with TRBD2 as a possible D gene (5 bases). Per the germline V gene, CDR1 is PRHDT and CDR2 is FYEKMQ (reference sequence). This CDR3 contains 15 residues. The V end lost 0 bases, the J end lost 5 bases, and 13 bases lay between the germline ends. The CDR3 nucleotides read TGTGCCAGCAGCTTAGGTAGTAGCGTATTGGAGACCCAGTACTTC. Protein sequence: CASSLGSSVLETQYF. The full variable domain, rest sourced from reference TRBV13 and TRBJ2-5, is AAGVIQSPRHLIKEKRETATLKCYPIPRHDTVYWYQQGPGQDPQFLISFYEKMQSDKGSIPDRFSAQQFSDYHSELNMSSLELGDSALYFCASSLGSSVLETQYFGPGTRLLVL.

The chain recombines TRBV6-5 with TRBJ2-2; no firm D call. This CDR3 has 14 amino acids. V lost 4 bases to trimming and J lost 1 base, with 7 bases between them. In germline, CDR1 is MNHEY, CDR2 SVGAGI. The CDR3 is CASSLKRNTGELFF. CDR3 sequence (DNA): TGTGCCAGCAGTTTGAAAAGGAACACCGGGGAGCTGTTTTTT.

In the case of this clone: In the same sample, other DNA sequences code for this CDR3. The chain joins TRBV18 to TRBJ1-4; a weak D match, TRBD1 (6 bases). CDR1 is KGHSH and CDR2 is LQKENI in the germline V gene. Trimming removed 3 bases at V and 8 bases at J, with 10 bases between. The CDR3 has 13 residues. The CDR3 reads CASSPGAGEKLFF. The DNA of the CDR3 is TGTGCCAGCTCACCGGGGGCTGGAGAAAAACTGTTTTTT.

The chain employs TRBV27 and TRBJ2-1; 9 positions match TRBD2. This CDR3 comprises 20 residues. V dropped 2 bases and J dropped 0; count of bases not matched to a gene: 14. From germline, CDR1 is MNHEY and CDR2 SMNVEV (reference sequence). CDR3 residues: CASSLRISTLAGTSYNEQFF. CDR3 nucleotides: TGTGCCAGCAGTTTACGAATATCCACTCTAGCGGGGACCTCCTACAATGAGCAGTTCTTC.

The chain links TRBV10-1 to TRBJ1-4, with TRBD1 matching over 8 bases. The CDR3 is made up of 14 amino acids. V shed 6 bases and J 7 bases; nucleotides not matched to a gene: 7. CDR1 is WNHNN and CDR2 is SYGVQD in the germline V gene (reference sequence). The CDR3 DNA sequence: TGCGCCAGCAGCAACGACAGGGGAGGTGAAAAACTGTTTTTT. It codes for CASSNDRGGEKLFF.

This clone occurred a few times. Other nucleotide sequences in the sample specify the same CDR3. The gene calls are TRBV19 and TRBJ2-5; D is unresolved. This CDR3 region has 14 residues. V was pared by 3 bases and J by 0 bases, with 8 bases between. Germline V lookup: CDR1 LNHDA, CDR2 SQIVND (reference sequence). CDR3 in amino acids: CASSMGRDQETQYF. The CDR3 bases are TGTGCCAGTAGTATGGGCCGGGACCAAGAGACCCAGTACTTC.

The rearrangement joins TRBV10-3 to TRBJ2-5; 8 nucleotides align to TRBD1. Trimming took 6 bases from V and 7 from J; bases not matched to a gene: 13. CDR1 and CDR2 from the germline V gene are ENHRY and SYGVKD. The CDR3 contains 15 residues. CDR3 amino acids: CAISRDRTIQGTQYF. As DNA, the CDR3 is TGTGCCATCAGCCGGGACAGGACAATTCAGGGGACCCAGTACTTC.

Written as DNA, the CDR3 is TGCAGTGCTAGTGTCAGGGCTGGCTACACCTTC. Translating it yields CSASVRAGYTF. The chain couples TRBV20-1 to TRBJ1-2; a possible D gene is TRBD1 (5 bases). Per the germline V gene, CDR1 is DFQATT and CDR2 is SNEGSKA (reference sequence). The germline V and J ends were trimmed by 3 bases and 7 bases, with 9 bases remaining between them. CDR3 size: 11 residues.

This clone was detected a few times. The rearrangement links TRBV5-1 to TRBJ2-7; weak D call: TRBD2 (6 bases). The CDR3 runs to 15 residues. V was pared by 0 bases and J by 3 bases, with 13 bases between. Germline CDR1 SGHRS, CDR2 YFSETQ. The CDR3 spells CASSLEASAYYEQYF. The CDR3 DNA reads TGCGCCAGCAGCTTGGAGGCTAGCGCGTACTACGAGCAGTACTTC.

The V call is TRBV7-9, the J call TRBJ2-3; tentative D call: TRBD1 (5 bases). The length of the CDR3 is 15 residues. V was cut by 1 base and J by 4 bases, with 12 bases left in between. Germline V gene data show CDR1 as SEHNR and CDR2 as FQNEAQ (reference sequence). This CDR3 reads CASSLGSGFADTQYF. The CDR3, as DNA: TGTGCCAGCAGCTTAGGTTCAGGGTTTGCAGATACGCAGTATTTT. The full variable domain, completed using reference TRBV7-9 and TRBJ2-3, is DTGVSQNPRHKITKRGQNVTFRCDPISEHNRLYWYRQTLGQGPEFLTYFQNEAQLEKSRLLSDRFSAERPKGSFSTLEIQRTEQGDSAMYLCASSLGSGFADTQYFGPGTRLTVL.

Comment on this clone: Other DNA sequences within the sample encode an identical CDR3. The chain couples TRBV19 to TRBJ1-1; 7 bases map to TRBD1. CDR1 is LNHDA, CDR2 SQIVND, per germline (reference sequence). The CDR3 loop spans 13 amino acids. J was trimmed by 4 bases and V by 5 bases; bases with no gene match: 4. CDR3 coding DNA: TGTGCCAGTAGTCCCCAGGGGGGCACTGAAGCTTTCTTT. Translation: CASSPQGGTEAFF. The full variable domain, rest sourced from reference TRBV19 and TRBJ1-1, is DGGITQSPKYLFRKEGQNVTLSCEQNLNHDAMYWYRQDPGQGLRLIYYSQIVNDFQKGDIAEGYSVSREKKESFPLTVTSAQKNPTAFYLCASSPQGGTEAFFGQGTRLTVV.

The gene calls are TRBV20-1 and TRBJ2-7; no reliable D call. V was trimmed by 5 bases and J by 6 bases, leaving 8 bases between them. Germline CDR1 reads DFQATT; CDR2 reads SNEGSKA (reference sequence). This CDR3 contains 10 residues. CDR3 bases: TGCAGTGCTGTGCAGTCCGAGCAGTACTTC. As protein: CSAVQSEQYF.

This rearrangement joins TRBV11-3 to TRBJ2-1; 15 nucleotides align to TRBD2. The CDR3 contains 18 residues. J gave up 3 bases and V 2 bases, and 5 bases lay outside the gene matches. Germline lookup yields CDR1 SGHNT and CDR2 YENEEA. The CDR3 spells CASSLQGLAGGGYNEQFF. CDR3 nucleotide sequence: TGTGCCAGCAGCTTACAGGGACTAGCGGGAGGTGGCTACAATGAGCAGTTCTTC. Full variable domain (rest looked up from reference TRBV11-3 and TRBJ2-1): EAGVVQSPRYKIIEKKQPVAFWCNPISGHNTLYWYLQNLGQGPELLIRYENEEAVDDSQLPKDRFSAERLKGVDSTLKIQPAELGDSAVYLCASSLQGLAGGGYNEQFFGPGTRLTVL.

This chain connects TRBV5-1 to TRBJ2-5, with 7 bases matching TRBD1. Germline V gene data show CDR1 as SGHRS and CDR2 as YFSETQ. V gave up 3 bases and J gave up 5 bases; unmatched junction bases: 19. The CDR3 contains 18 residues. In DNA form, the CDR3 reads TGCGCCAGCAGCTCAGCCAGGGAAGGGACAGCCATGGGGGAGACCCAGTACTTC. Amino acids: CASSSAREGTAMGETQYF.